The clone carrying this T cell receptor (beta chain) showed up just a few times. Its antigen is undetermined. The CDR3 length is 13 residues. Looked up from germline, CDR1 is SQVTM and CDR2 is ANQGSEA. V gave up 4 bases and J gave up 4 bases, with 13 bases separating them. The sample originates from a study of CD8+ T cells in alopecia areata. Extracted RNA was reverse transcribed, and the resulting cDNA served as sequencing template. Measured with immunoSEQ multiplex PCR; TCRdb has only the in-frame clones, and not every one. The sample holds approximately 89,000 clones, roughly 51% seen once. Study findings and constraints: Scalp lesions, especially in alopecia totalis/universalis, had higher clonality than normal scalp.

This receptor was taken from a human donor with alopecia areata. This chain joins TRBV29-1 and TRBJ1-2; tentatively, D is TRBD1 (6 bases). The specimen was NKG2D-high CD8+ T cells sorted from blood. Written as DNA, the CDR3 is TGCAGCGTTGTTTCAGGGGCGGTCTATGGCTACACCTTC. Its translation is CSVVSGAVYGYTF.